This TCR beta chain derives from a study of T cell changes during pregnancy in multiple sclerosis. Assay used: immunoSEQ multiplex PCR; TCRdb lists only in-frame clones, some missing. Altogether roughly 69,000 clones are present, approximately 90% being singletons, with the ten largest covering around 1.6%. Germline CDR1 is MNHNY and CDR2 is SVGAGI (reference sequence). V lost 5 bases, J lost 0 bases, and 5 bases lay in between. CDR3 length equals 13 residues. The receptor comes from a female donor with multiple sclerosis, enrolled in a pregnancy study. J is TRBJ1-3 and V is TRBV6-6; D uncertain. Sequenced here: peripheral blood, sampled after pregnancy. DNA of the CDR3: TGTGCCAGCAGTCTCTTCTCTGGAAACACCATATATTTT. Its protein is CASSLFSGNTIYF.